The 27 T cell receptor beta chains given below trace back to one sample, sequenced in a study of cytomegalovirus exposure and HLA in healthy donors. PCR amplification relied on 60 Vbeta primers (plus 13 Jbeta primers). Profiled with immunoSEQ multiplex PCR; TCRdb holds only in-frame clones, not every one. The sample consists of roughly 140,000 clones, roughly 75% of them appearing once. Sequenced: PBMCs. These receptors were taken from a man aged 30 to 39 in good health and CMV-seronegative.

Worth noting for this clone: An end of the junction differs from the germline gene, which may be a read error. The chain couples TRBV4-1 to TRBJ1-6; weak D call: TRBD1 (6 bases). The germline V gene encodes CDR1 MGHRA and CDR2 YSYEKL. CDR3 length equals 12 residues. CDR3 DNA: TGCGCCAGCAGTCAAGACAGGTGGCCCCTCCACTTT. This encodes CASSQDRWPLHF.

The chain combines TRBV28 with TRBJ1-1, with a possible D match to TRBD1 (5 bases). The CDR3 is 16 amino acids. The V and J ends lost 5 bases and 1 base respectively, with 17 bases between them. Germline loops: CDR1 MDHEN, CDR2 SYDVKM. CDR3 amino acids: CASSSPGHSENTEAFF. The CDR3 bases are TGTGCCAGCAGTAGCCCCGGACACAGCGAGAACACTGAAGCTTTCTTT.

The chain uses TRBV7-9 and TRBJ1-2; TRBD1 might be the D (5 bases). The germline gives CDR1 SEHNR, CDR2 FQNEAQ (reference sequence). The CDR3 runs to 14 residues. With 5 bases removed from V and 2 bases from J, the gap between germline ends came to 12 bases. CDR3 sequence reads: CASSGGAGNYGYTF. For the CDR3, the DNA is TGTGCCAGCAGCGGAGGGGCGGGGAACTATGGCTACACCTTC.

The chain combines TRBV19 with TRBJ1-5, with 9 bases aligning to TRBD1. CDR3 length equals 18 residues. The V gene's germline CDR1 is LNHDA and CDR2 SQIVND (reference sequence). The junction had 20 bases not matched to a gene; V was cut back by 9 bases and J by 5 bases. CDR3 DNA: TGTGCCAGCGAGCGGGGGACAGGGACCACACTTTCCCATCAGCCCCAGCATTTT. Translated, it gives CASERGTGTTLSHQPQHF.

Only a few counts were recorded for this clone. The chain couples TRBV5-4 to TRBJ2-1; D is ambiguous. Trimming cost V 4 bases and J 4 bases, with 21 bases left between them. The CDR3 runs 17 residues. Per germline, CDR1 SGHNT and CDR2 YYREEE (reference sequence). CDR3 loop: CASSQDSSSQAYNEQFF. The CDR3 DNA reads as TGTGCCAGCAGCCAAGACTCTAGTAGTCAAGCGTACAATGAGCAGTTCTTC.

Turning to this clone: Other DNA sequences in the same sample also yield this CDR3. V usage is TRBV7-8 and J usage is TRBJ1-1; 9 bases match TRBD1. Germline CDR1 is SGHVS and CDR2 is FQNEAQ. There are 13 residues in the CDR3. Trimming removed 5 bases from V and 4 bases from J; junction bases left unmatched: 2. The CDR3 bases are TGTGCCAGCAGCCTGACAGGGGGCACTGAAGCTTTCTTT. Its protein product is CASSLTGGTEAFF.

This clone showed up just a few times. At one end, the junction sequence differs from germline, possibly due to a read error. This rearrangement joins TRBV7-9 to TRBJ2-1; 7 bases match TRBD1. The V gene's germline CDR1 is SEHNR and CDR2 FQNEAQ (reference sequence). The CDR3 is made up of 12 amino acids. CDR3 amino acids: CSSSPTGPEQFF. For the CDR3, the DNA is TGTTCCAGCAGCCCGACAGGGCCTGAGCAGTTCTTC.

This rearrangement joins TRBV29-1 to TRBJ2-1; D might be TRBD2 (5 bases). This CDR3 spans 15 amino acids. V was pared by 2 bases and J by 0 bases, with 11 bases between. Germline V gene lookup returns CDR1 SQVTM and CDR2 ANQGSEA. The CDR3 is CSVESGLSSYNEQFF. The CDR3 bases are TGCAGCGTTGAATCGGGGTTAAGCTCCTACAATGAGCAGTTCTTC.

The chain recombines TRBV27 with TRBJ2-1, with D tentatively TRBD2 (6 bases). CDR3 length: 13 residues. Germline values: CDR1 MNHEY, CDR2 SMNVEV (reference sequence). The ends were cut back, 4 bases at V and 9 bases at J, with 13 bases in the middle. The CDR3: CASSSGFGGEQFF. CDR3 bases: TGTGCCAGCAGTTCAGGTTTCGGGGGTGAGCAGTTCTTC.

The chain is built from TRBV19 and TRBJ2-7; 8 nucleotides line up with TRBD2. Germline CDR1 and CDR2: LNHDA and SQIVND (reference sequence). The CDR3 consists of 17 residues. With V trimmed by 3 bases and J by 3 bases, 13 bases remained unmatched. Written as DNA, the CDR3 is TGTGCCAGTAGTATGGTGTTGGGGGCGGGAGGTATCTACGAGCAGTACTTC. This gives the protein CASSMVLGAGGIYEQYF.

In its sample, this clone was seen a few times. This chain joins TRBV19 and TRBJ2-1, with TRBD2 identical over 8 bases. The germline CDR1 and CDR2 sequences are LNHDA and SQIVND (reference sequence). Losses at the gene ends were 3 bases for V and 3 bases for J; bases not matched to a gene: 7. The CDR3 runs 16 residues. CDR3 DNA: TGTGCCAGTAGTATCCCCCCGGGAGGGAACTACAATGAGCAGTTCTTC. Residues: CASSIPPGGNYNEQFF. The full variable domain, its missing parts supplied by reference TRBV19 and TRBJ2-1, is DGGITQSPKYLFRKEGQNVTLSCEQNLNHDAMYWYRQDPGQGLRLIYYSQIVNDFQKGDIAEGYSVSREKKESFPLTVTSAQKNPTAFYLCASSIPPGGNYNEQFFGPGTRLTVL.

The CDR3 loop is CASSTGQTFTEAFF. CDR3 nucleotide sequence: TGTGCCAGCAGCACCGGACAGACATTCACTGAAGCTTTCTTT. The chain uses TRBV28 and TRBJ1-1, with a possible D match to TRBD1 (6 bases). CDR1 MDHEN and CDR2 SYDVKM come from the germline V gene. Trimming took off 6 bases at V and 4 bases at J, with 15 bases between the two ends. This CDR3 comprises 14 residues. Variable domain in full (rest from reference TRBV28 and TRBJ1-1): DVKVTQSSRYLVKRTGEKVFLECVQDMDHENMFWYRQDPGLGLRLIYFSYDVKMKEKGDIPEGYSVSREKKERFSLILESASTNQTSMYLCASSTGQTFTEAFFGQGTRLTVV.

Of note for this clone: Sequence at one end of the junction differs from germline and may be a read error. The chain is built from TRBV30 and TRBJ1-2; D is possibly TRBD1 (5 bases). This CDR3 is built from 14 residues. CDR1 GTSNPN and CDR2 SVGIG come from the germline V gene (reference sequence). The CDR3 DNA follows: TGTGCCTGGGAACGGCAGGGTGTGGGCTATGGCTACCCCTTC. This sequence encodes CAWERQGVGYGYPF.

This clone is a singleton in its sample. The V and J genes are TRBV28 and TRBJ2-7; TRBD1 matches 8 bases. Unmatched junction bases numbered 5, after V lost 3 bases and J lost 4 bases. CDR1 and CDR2 from the germline V gene are MDHEN and SYDVKM. The CDR3 has 14 residues. The CDR3 loop reads CASSFVDRAYEQYF. CDR3 sequence (DNA): TGTGCCAGCAGTTTTGTGGACAGGGCGTACGAGCAGTACTTC.

The chain joins TRBV4-1 to TRBJ1-2; D gene uncertain. The CDR3 is 14 residues long. The V end was cut by 0 bases, the J end by 0 bases, with 5 bases between. Germline assignment: CDR1 MGHRA and CDR2 YSYEKL. CDR3 DNA sequence: TGCGCCAGCAGCCAAGACAGGACTAACTATGGCTACACCTTC. It is translated as CASSQDRTNYGYTF.

The V gene is TRBV28, the J gene TRBJ1-1; 9 bases are shared with TRBD1. From germline, CDR1 is MDHEN and CDR2 SYDVKM. V shed 6 bases and J 1 base; nucleotides not matched to a gene: 3. The CDR3 extends over 14 amino acids. CDR3 DNA sequence: TGTGCCAGCAGCATGGGACAGGGGAACACTGAAGCTTTCTTT. Its protein is CASSMGQGNTEAFF.

The chain couples TRBV7-9 to TRBJ1-2; 9 bases agree with TRBD1. Looked up from germline, CDR1 is SEHNR and CDR2 is FQNEAQ (reference sequence). This CDR3 region has 14 residues. The V and J ends lost 3 bases and 7 bases, in that order; junction bases with no gene match: 6. CDR3 region: CASSFWDRERGYTF. The CDR3 DNA reads TGTGCCAGCAGCTTTTGGGACAGGGAGCGTGGCTACACCTTC.

The chain combines TRBV27 with TRBJ2-7; tentative D call: TRBD1 (6 bases). Trimming removed 1 base from V and 0 bases from J, with 13 bases in between. Germline V gives CDR1 MNHEY, CDR2 SMNVEV (reference sequence). The CDR3 covers 16 residues. The CDR3 is CASSLYAGASSYEQYF. DNA for the CDR3: TGTGCCAGCAGTTTATACGCAGGGGCAAGCTCCTACGAGCAGTACTTC.

J is TRBJ2-7 and V is TRBV28; D may be TRBD2 (6 bases). Germline V CDR1 and CDR2: MDHEN, SYDVKM. The CDR3 totals 15 residues. The V end lost 6 bases, the J end lost 3 bases, and 18 bases lay between the germline ends. CDR3 nucleotides: TGTGCCAGCAGGCCGGGGACTCCACCCAGCTACGAGCAGTACTTC. Its protein product is CASRPGTPPSYEQYF.

In its sample, this clone was seen once. J is TRBJ2-3 and V is TRBV6-5; tentatively, D is TRBD1 (6 bases). The V and J ends lost 0 bases and 4 bases respectively, with 11 bases between them. Germline lookup yields CDR1 MNHEY and CDR2 SVGAGI. The CDR3 contains 15 residues. CDR3 nucleotide sequence: TGTGCCAGCAGTTACTCGAGGGGGAAGTCAGATACGCAGTATTTT. Translation: CASSYSRGKSDTQYF.

A note on this clone: Possible read error: a much larger clone is one base away. The chain joins TRBV27 to TRBJ2-7; D is unclear. CDR1 is MNHEY, CDR2 SMNVEV, per germline (reference sequence). The length of the CDR3 is 11 residues. Trimming cost V 4 bases and J 1 base, with 2 bases left between them. The CDR3 DNA reads as TGTGCCAGCAGTTCTTCCTACGAGCAGTACTTC. It codes for CASSSSYEQYF.

The genes are TRBV18 and TRBJ1-1, with TRBD1 matching 7 bases. The CDR3 runs to 14 residues. V lost 4 bases to trimming and J lost 4 bases; unmatched junction nucleotides: 6. CDR1 and CDR2 from the germline V gene are KGHSH and LQKENI. CDR3 DNA sequence: TGTGCCAGCTCACGCGAATCAGGGGGCACTGAAGCTTTCTTT. This sequence encodes CASSRESGGTEAFF.

This chain links TRBV2 with TRBJ1-6; no clear D. The V gene lost 4 bases and the J gene lost 4 bases, with 14 bases spanning the gap. Germline V lookup: CDR1 SNHLY, CDR2 FYNNEI. CDR3 length: 16 amino acids. CDR3 sequence reads: CASSAWAAEYNSPLHF. CDR3 sequence (DNA): TGTGCCAGCAGTGCATGGGCAGCCGAGTATAATTCACCCCTCCACTTT.

The genes are TRBV4-2 and TRBJ2-2; 13 bases align to TRBD2. This CDR3 has 19 amino acids. Germline values: CDR1 LGHNA, CDR2 YNFKEQ. V shed 0 bases, J shed 5 bases, and the junction held 9 bases outside the gene matches. The CDR3: CASSQDLGRGLAGTGELFF. CDR3 bases: TGTGCCAGCAGCCAAGATTTAGGGCGGGGACTAGCGGGGACCGGGGAGCTGTTTTTT.

The rearrangement links TRBV28 to TRBJ1-5; the D is unclear. CDR3 length: 14 residues. The germline gives CDR1 MDHEN, CDR2 SYDVKM. Trimming removed 10 bases from V and 3 bases from J, with 16 bases in between. CDR3 sequence: CATRSRRLNQPQHF. CDR3 DNA: TGTGCCACCCGCAGTAGGAGGCTCAATCAGCCCCAGCATTTT.

This clone was detected a few times. The chain is built from TRBV21-1 and TRBJ1-1; TRBD1, the table's D call, was not compared with the DNA. TRBV21-1 is a known pseudogene. CDR3 length equals 17 residues. In nucleotides, the CDR3 is TGTGCCAGCAGCACCTTGTGGGAGACAGGGTCCAACCCTGAAGCTTTCTTT. This gives the protein CASSTLWETGSNPEAFF.

This clone was observed a handful of times. DNA of the CDR3: TGCAGCGTTGAAGCGGCAGGGGACGAGCAGTACTTC. Translating gives CSVEAAGDEQYF. The rearrangement uses TRBV29-1 and TRBJ2-7; TRBD1 is a possible D gene (6 bases). The germline gives CDR1 SQVTM, CDR2 ANQGSEA. Trimming stripped 1 base from V and 5 bases from J, with 9 bases between. The CDR3 has 12 residues.